The clone carrying this T cell receptor beta chain showed up just a few times. What it recognizes is unknown. The data originate from a study of shared clonotypes between healthy human individuals. Germline V gene lookup returns CDR1 SGHKS and CDR2 YYEKEE (reference sequence). The CDR3 totals 17 residues. The J segment lost 7 bases and the V segment lost 4 bases, leaving 10 bases of the junction unmatched. Assay execution took place at the deep level. Authors' data handling: Junction-only sequences produced by ImmunoSEQ had no quality scores, so filtering differed. TCRdb's table, derived via immunoSEQ multiplex PCR, lists solely in-frame clones and lacks some. The D gene and trimming were derived from the DNA, and the V and J assignments and clone size from that table. This table has under 600,000 clones, around 77% appearing once. Study findings and constraints: It was anticipated that sequencing depth would influence how many clonotypes donors shared.

Some 90 million PBMCs went into genomic DNA for unsorted samples. The source is a woman aged 40-49 years in good health. Some clones in this sample may be carry-over from other donors' samples. The source material was PBMCs. V is TRBV5-5 and J is TRBJ2-1; TRBD2 aligns across 14 bases. The CDR3: CASSVGGTSGSWNEQFF. The CDR3 region has the DNA TGTGCCAGCAGCGTAGGTGGGACTAGCGGGAGTTGGAATGAGCAGTTCTTC.